This TCR beta chain comes out of a study of T cells in Graves' hyperthyroidism and ophthalmopathy. Germline assignment: CDR1 SGHTA and CDR2 FQGNSA. Trimming took 1 base from V and 6 from J, leaving 13 bases between them. CDR3 length equals 15 residues. This clonotype occurred once. As yet, its antigen is unknown. Study observations and caveats: Clonotypes that were expanded in thyroid above 0.001 mostly appeared in blood too.

Template material for amplifying TCR beta CDR3 regions consisted of RNA transcripts. HTBI primers drove first-round RT-PCR of the TCR CDR3. Using its own MiXCR run on the multiplex PCR reads, TCRdb lists one record per CDR3 protein. The table lists 500,000 to 600,000 distinct CDR3 sequences, approximately 48% of them singletons. Clinical symptoms, serum thyroxine, TRAb, thyroid ultrasound and orbital computed tomography established diagnosis. The sample taken for sequencing was peripheral blood or thyroid tissue (not recorded which). This sequence joins TRBV7-2 and TRBJ1-5, with a tentative D call TRBD1 (5 bases). This TCR came from an adult woman with Graves' disease, either hyperthyroidism or ophthalmopathy (not recorded which). CDR3 DNA: TGTGCCAGCAGCTTAGGGGGCAGGGAAACTCAGCCCCAGCATTTT. Protein: CASSLGGRETQPQHF.